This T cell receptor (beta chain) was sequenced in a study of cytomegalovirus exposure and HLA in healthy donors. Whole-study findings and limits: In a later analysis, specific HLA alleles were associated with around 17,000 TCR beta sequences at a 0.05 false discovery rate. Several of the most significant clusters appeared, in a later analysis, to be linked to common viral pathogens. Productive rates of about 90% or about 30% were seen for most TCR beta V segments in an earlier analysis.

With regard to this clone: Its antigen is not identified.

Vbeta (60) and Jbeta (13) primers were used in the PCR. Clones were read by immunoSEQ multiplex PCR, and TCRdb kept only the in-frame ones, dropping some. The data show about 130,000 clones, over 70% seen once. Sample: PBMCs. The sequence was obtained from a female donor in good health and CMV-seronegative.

Here the CDR3 reads CASSYIRGLYEQYF. As DNA, the CDR3 is TGTGCCAGCAGTTACATCAGGGGGCTGTACGAGCAGTACTTC. V gene TRBV6-6 combines with J gene TRBJ2-7, with TRBD1 matching over 8 bases. With 2 bases clipped from V and 4 bases from J, the junction kept 4 bases outside the gene matches. CDR1 MNHNY and CDR2 SVGAGI come from the germline V gene (reference sequence). CDR3 length: 14 amino acids.